Listed below are T cell receptor beta chains from one sample, sequenced in a study of blood T cell repertoires in COVID-19. Produced via immunoSEQ multiplex PCR; TCRdb's table is partial and in-frame only. This table has about 250,000 clones, 70% to 90% appearing once. What was sequenced was PBMCs or T cells enriched from blood (not recorded which). The receptors derive from a man between 18 and 29 years old who had recovered from COVID-19. CDR3s include the opening cysteine and the closing phenylalanine or tryptophan. The order of the fields is D gene, J gene, clone size, V gene, CDR3 protein, CDR3 DNA. A D gene is named only where the DNA matches it firmly. Size tells how often a clone was seen (once, few, many) or the class of an expanded clone, and some rows leave it out.

TRBD1,TRBJ1-5,-,TRBV11-2,CASSRDGTGGFHQPQHF,TGTGCCAGCAGCCGAGACGGGACAGGGGGCTTCCATCAGCCCCAGCATTTT
TRBD2,TRBJ2-2,-,TRBV7-3,CASSLSGTRAGELFF,TGTGCCAGCAGCTTGTCTGGGACTAGGGCTGGGGAGCTGTTTTTT
-,TRBJ2-1,-,TRBV27,CASSDYYNEQFF,TGTGCCAGCAGCGACTACTACAATGAGCAGTTCTTC
-,TRBJ1-3,-,TRBV2,CASQDRYSGNTIYF,TGTGCCAGCCAGGACAGATACTCTGGAAACACCATATATTTT
-,TRBJ2-2,-,TRBV9,CASRMGANTGELFF,TGTGCCAGCAGAATGGGGGCCAACACCGGGGAGCTGTTTTTT
TRBD2,TRBJ2-3,-,TRBV5-6,CASSFKLAGGYTDTQYF,TGTGCCAGCAGCTTTAAACTAGCGGGAGGGTACACAGATACGCAGTATTTT
-,TRBJ2-1,-,TRBV11-1,CASSLGPGAYNEQFF,TGTGCCAGCAGCTTAGGCCCCGGGGCCTACAATGAGCAGTTCTTC
TRBD1,TRBJ2-7,-,TRBV18,CASSLGRGQGTYEQYF,TGTGCCAGCTCCCTGGGCCGAGGACAGGGAACGTACGAGCAGTACTTC
TRBD1,TRBJ2-7,few,TRBV7-9,CASSLGQGYQQYF,TGTGCCAGCAGCTTAGGACAGGGTTATCAGCAGTACTTC
TRBD1,TRBJ2-2,once,TRBV4-1,CASSQETGASTGELFF,TGCGCCAGCAGCCAGGAGACAGGGGCGAGCACCGGGGAGCTGTTTTTT
-,TRBJ1-2,-,TRBV2,CASRPQGASSYGYTF,TGTGCCAGCAGGCCACAGGGCGCGTCCAGCTATGGCTACACCTTC
TRBD2,TRBJ2-7,-,TRBV7-8,CASSWGLANSYEQYF,TGTGCCAGCAGCTGGGGACTAGCCAACTCCTACGAGCAGTACTTC
-,TRBJ2-7,-,TRBV10-2,CASRRDYEQYF,TGCGCCAGCAGGAGGGACTACGAGCAGTACTTC
TRBD2,TRBJ2-2,-,TRBV5-4,CASSNPERGNTGELFF,TGTGCCAGCAGTAACCCGGAGCGGGGTAACACCGGGGAGCTGTTTTTT
-,TRBJ1-1,-,TRBV5-1,CASGEGYTEAFF,TGCGCCAGTGGGGAGGGATACACTGAAGCTTTCTTT
-,TRBJ2-4,-,TRBV4-1,CASSQDPHRDIQYF,TGCGCCAGCAGCCAAGATCCCCACAGGGACATTCAGTACTTC
-,TRBJ2-7,-,TRBV5-5,CASSLLPEGFYEQYF,TGTGCCAGCAGCTTGTTGCCAGAGGGATTTTACGAGCAGTACTTC